Described below is a single TCR beta chain sequence and its context. These data belong to a study of blood T cell repertoires in COVID-19. Background on the study: Acute and convalescent COVID-19 specimens originated in the United States, Italy and Spain. The analysed material was cDNA or gDNA that came from T cells, B-cell-depleted T cells, or PBMCs.

Authors' analysis steps: Amplified reference gene primers provided the basis for estimating nucleated cell counts. Measured with immunoSEQ multiplex PCR; TCRdb has only the in-frame clones, and not every one. The V and J calls and clone size are taken from that table; D and trimming were inferred from the DNA. The repertoire has some 70,000 clones, 88% of them found once; the top ten carry over 5%. Trimming took 4 bases from V and 0 from J, leaving 13 bases between them. There are 15 residues in the CDR3. Germline V gene data show CDR1 as LNHDA and CDR2 as SQIVND (reference sequence). The V call is TRBV19, the J call TRBJ2-7; TRBD1 is a possible D gene (6 bases). Input material: peripheral blood. This clonotype was sampled from a woman aged 70-85 years with acute or convalescent COVID-19. CDR3 in DNA: TGTGCCAGTAGTACCTTGGACAGTAGCTCCTACGAGCAGTACTTC. Amino acid sequence: CASSTLDSSSYEQYF.